The TCR beta chain under discussion was sequenced for a study of blood T cells in healthy people across ages. Investigators took around 10 milliliters of peripheral blood from every donor. Each sample gave at least 7 million isolated PBMCs. The germline CDR1 and CDR2 sequences are MDHEN and SYDVKM. The CDR3 covers 15 residues. V was clipped by 2 bases and J by 7 bases, with 15 bases between them. A remark on this clonotype: What it recognizes is unknown.

The authors ran a second PCR of roughly 6 to 12 cycles using a sample-barcoded 5' primer and a J-beta primer mix. TCRdb reprocessed the 5' RACE reads with MiXCR, giving one entry per CDR3 protein. The sample lists 850,000 to 1,300,000 distinct CDR3 sequences; 45% were seen once. Study observations and caveats: Without sorted subsets, naive and antigen-experienced compartments could not be conclusively compared.

The chain carries TRBV28 and TRBJ2-1; TRBD1 or TRBD2 may be the D gene (6 bases each). The sequence was collected from a woman aged 55-70 years in good health. Input material: blood. The CDR3 here is CASSLRQGGWNEQFF. As DNA, the CDR3 is TGTGCCAGCAGTTTAAGGCAAGGGGGGTGGAATGAGCAGTTCTTC.